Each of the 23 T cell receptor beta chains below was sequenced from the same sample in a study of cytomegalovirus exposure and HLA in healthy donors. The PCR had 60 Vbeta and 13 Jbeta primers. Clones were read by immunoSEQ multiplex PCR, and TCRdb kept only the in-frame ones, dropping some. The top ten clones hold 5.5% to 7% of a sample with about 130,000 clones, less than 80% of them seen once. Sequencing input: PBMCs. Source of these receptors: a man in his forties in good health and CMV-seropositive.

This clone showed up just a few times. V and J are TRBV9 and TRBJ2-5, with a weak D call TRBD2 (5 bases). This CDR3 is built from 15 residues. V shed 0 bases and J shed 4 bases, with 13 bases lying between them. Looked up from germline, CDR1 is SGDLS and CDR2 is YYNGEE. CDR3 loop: CASSVVGGGVETQYF. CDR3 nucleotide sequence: TGTGCCAGCAGCGTAGTCGGAGGAGGAGTAGAGACCCAGTACTTC.

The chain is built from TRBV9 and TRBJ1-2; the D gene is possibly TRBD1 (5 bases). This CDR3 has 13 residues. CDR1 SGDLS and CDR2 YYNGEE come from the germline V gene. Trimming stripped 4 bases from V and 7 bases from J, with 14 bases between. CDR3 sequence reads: CASSPRGRGGYTF. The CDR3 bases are TGTGCCAGCAGCCCTAGGGGAAGGGGTGGCTACACCTTC.

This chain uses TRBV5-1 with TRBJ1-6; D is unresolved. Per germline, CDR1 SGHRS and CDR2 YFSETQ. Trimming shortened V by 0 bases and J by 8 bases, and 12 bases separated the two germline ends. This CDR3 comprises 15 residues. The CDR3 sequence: CASSLVGEWHSPLHF. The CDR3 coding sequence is TGCGCCAGCAGCTTGGTCGGGGAGTGGCATTCACCCCTCCACTTT.

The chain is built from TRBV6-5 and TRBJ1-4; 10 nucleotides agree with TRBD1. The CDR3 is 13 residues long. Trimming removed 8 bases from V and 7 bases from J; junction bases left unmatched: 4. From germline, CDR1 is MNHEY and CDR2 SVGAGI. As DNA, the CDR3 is TGTGCCAGCCGGACAGGGGGGCGTGAAAAACTGTTTTTT. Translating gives CASRTGGREKLFF.

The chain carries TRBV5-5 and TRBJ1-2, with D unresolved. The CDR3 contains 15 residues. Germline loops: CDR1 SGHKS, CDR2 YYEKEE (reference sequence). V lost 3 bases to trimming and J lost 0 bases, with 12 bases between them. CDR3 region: CASSSEIKANYGYTF. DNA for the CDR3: TGTGCCAGCAGCTCGGAGATCAAAGCTAACTATGGCTACACCTTC.

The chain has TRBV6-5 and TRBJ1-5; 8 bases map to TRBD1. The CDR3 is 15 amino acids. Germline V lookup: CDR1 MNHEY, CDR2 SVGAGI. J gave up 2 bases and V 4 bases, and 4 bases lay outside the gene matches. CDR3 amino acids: CASSSTGVGNQPQHF. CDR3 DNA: TGTGCCAGCAGTTCGACAGGGGTGGGCAATCAGCCCCAGCATTTT.

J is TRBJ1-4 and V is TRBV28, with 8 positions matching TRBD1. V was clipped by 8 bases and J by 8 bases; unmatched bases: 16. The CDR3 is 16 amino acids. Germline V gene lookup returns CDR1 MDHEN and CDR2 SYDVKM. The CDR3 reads CASLTQGAKGGEKLFF. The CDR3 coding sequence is TGTGCCAGCTTAACGCAGGGGGCGAAAGGGGGGGAAAAACTGTTTTTT.

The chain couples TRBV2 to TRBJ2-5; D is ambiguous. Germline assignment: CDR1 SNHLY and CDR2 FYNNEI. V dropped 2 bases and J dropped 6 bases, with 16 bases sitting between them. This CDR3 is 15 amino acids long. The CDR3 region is CASSETGPPVKTQYF. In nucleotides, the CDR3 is TGTGCCAGCAGTGAAACTGGGCCCCCCGTAAAGACCCAGTACTTC.

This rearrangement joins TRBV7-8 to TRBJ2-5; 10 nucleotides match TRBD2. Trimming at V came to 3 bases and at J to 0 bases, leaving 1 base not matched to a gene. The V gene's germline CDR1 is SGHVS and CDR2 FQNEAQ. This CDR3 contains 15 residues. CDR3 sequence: CASSFSGGNQETQYF. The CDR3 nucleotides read TGTGCCAGCAGCTTTAGCGGGGGGAACCAAGAGACCCAGTACTTC. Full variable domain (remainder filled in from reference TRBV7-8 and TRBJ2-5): GAGVSQSPRYKVAKRGQDVALRCDPISGHVSLFWYQQALGQGPEFLTYFQNEAQLDKSGLPSDRFFAERPEGSVSTLKIQRTQQEDSAVYLCASSFSGGNQETQYFGPGTRLLVL.

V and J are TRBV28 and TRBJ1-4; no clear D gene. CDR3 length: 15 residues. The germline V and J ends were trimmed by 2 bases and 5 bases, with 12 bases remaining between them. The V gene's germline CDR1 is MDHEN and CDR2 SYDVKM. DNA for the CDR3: TGTGCCAGCAGTTTAGGAGGACTGACGAATGAAAAACTGTTTTTT. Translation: CASSLGGLTNEKLFF.

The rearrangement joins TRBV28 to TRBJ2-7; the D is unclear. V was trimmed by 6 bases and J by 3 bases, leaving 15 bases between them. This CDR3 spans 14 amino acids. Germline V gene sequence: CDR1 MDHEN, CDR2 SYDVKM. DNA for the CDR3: TGTGCCAGCAGCGACTTACTCAACCTCTACGAGCAGTACTTC. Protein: CASSDLLNLYEQYF.

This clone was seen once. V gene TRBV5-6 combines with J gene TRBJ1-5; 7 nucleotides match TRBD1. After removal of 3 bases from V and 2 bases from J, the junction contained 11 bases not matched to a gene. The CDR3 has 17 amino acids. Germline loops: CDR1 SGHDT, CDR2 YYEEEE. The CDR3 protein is CASSSLRGQEGNQPQHF. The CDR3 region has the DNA TGTGCCAGCAGCTCCTTGAGGGGGCAGGAAGGCAATCAGCCCCAGCATTTT.

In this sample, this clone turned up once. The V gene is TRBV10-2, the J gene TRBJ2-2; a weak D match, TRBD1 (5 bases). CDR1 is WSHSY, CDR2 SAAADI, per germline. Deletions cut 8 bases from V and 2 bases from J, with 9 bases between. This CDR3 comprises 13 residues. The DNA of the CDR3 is TGCGCCAGCCAAGGGGTCAACACCGGGGAGCTGTTTTTT. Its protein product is CASQGVNTGELFF.

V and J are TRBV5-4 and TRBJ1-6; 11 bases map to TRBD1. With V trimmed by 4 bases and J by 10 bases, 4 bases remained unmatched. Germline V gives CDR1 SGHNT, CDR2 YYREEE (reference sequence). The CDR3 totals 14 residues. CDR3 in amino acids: CASSPGTGGSPLHF. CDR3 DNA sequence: TGTGCCAGCAGCCCCGGGACAGGGGGATCACCCCTCCACTTT. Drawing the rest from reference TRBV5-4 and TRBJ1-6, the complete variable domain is ETGVTQSPTHLIKTRGQQVTLRCSSQSGHNTVSWYQQALGQGPQFIFQYYREEENGRGNFPPRFSGLQFPNYSSELNVNALELDDSALYLCASSPGTGGSPLHFGNGTRLTVT.

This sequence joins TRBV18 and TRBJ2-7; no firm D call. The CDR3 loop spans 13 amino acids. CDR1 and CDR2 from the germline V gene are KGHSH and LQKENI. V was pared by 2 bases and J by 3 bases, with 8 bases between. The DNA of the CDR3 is TGTGCCAGCTCACCAAACAGTGGCTACGAGCAGTACTTC. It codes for CASSPNSGYEQYF.

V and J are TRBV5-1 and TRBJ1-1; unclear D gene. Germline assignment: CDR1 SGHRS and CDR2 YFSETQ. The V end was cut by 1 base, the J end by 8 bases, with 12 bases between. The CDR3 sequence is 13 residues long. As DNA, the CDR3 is TGCGCCAGCAGCTTGACGACGGGATCCGAAGCTTTCTTT. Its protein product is CASSLTTGSEAFF.

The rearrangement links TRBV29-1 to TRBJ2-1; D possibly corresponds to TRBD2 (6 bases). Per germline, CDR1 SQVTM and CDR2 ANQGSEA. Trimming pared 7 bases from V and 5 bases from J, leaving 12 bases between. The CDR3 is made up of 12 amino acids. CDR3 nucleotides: TGCAGCGCAGGAGGGCTGAACAATGAGCAGTTCTTC. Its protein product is CSAGGLNNEQFF.

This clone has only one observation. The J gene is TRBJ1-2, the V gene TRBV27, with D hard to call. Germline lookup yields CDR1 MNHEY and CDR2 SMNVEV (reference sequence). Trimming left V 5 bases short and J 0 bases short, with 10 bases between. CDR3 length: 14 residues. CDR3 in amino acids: CASSEAASNYGYTF. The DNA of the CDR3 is TGTGCCAGCAGTGAGGCAGCCTCTAACTATGGCTACACCTTC.

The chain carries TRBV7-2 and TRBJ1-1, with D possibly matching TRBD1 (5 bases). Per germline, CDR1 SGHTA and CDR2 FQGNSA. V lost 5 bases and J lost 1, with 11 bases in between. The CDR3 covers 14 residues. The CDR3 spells CASSRNRWNTEAFF. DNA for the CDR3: TGTGCCAGCAGCCGGAACAGGTGGAACACTGAAGCTTTCTTT.

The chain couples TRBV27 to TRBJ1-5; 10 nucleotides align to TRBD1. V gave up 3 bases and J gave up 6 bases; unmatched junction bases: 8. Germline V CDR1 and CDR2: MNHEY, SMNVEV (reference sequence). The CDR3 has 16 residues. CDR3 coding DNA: TGTGCCAGCAGTTTCCAACCGACAGGGGGCGGTCAGCCCCAGCATTTT. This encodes CASSFQPTGGGQPQHF.

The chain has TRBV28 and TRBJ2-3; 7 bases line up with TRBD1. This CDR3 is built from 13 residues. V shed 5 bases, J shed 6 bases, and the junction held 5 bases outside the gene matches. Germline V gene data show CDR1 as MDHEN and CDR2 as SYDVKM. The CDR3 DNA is TGTGCCAGCAGTCGCCGACAGGGTGATACGCAGTATTTT. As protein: CASSRRQGDTQYF.

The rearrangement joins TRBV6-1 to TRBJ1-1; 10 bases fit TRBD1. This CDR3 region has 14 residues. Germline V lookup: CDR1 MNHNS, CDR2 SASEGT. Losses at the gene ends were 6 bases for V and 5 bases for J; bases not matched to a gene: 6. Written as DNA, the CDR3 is TGTGCCAGCAGAGGGACAGGGGATTATACTGAAGCTTTCTTT. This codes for CASRGTGDYTEAFF.

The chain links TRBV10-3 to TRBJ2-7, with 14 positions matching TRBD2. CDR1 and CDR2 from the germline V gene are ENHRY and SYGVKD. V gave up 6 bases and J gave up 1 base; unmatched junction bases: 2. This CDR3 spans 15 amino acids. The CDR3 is CAIRGTSGGSYEQYF. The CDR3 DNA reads TGTGCCATCAGGGGGACTAGCGGGGGATCCTACGAGCAGTACTTC.